Presented here are 3 T cell receptor beta chains from one specimen sequenced in a study of T cell responses to AZD1222 COVID-19 vaccine. TCRdb's table, derived via immunoSEQ multiplex PCR, lists solely in-frame clones and lacks some. The sample includes approximately 130,000 clones, 65% to 90% of them seen just once. The specimen comprised peripheral blood, sampled 28 days after the second dose of the MenACWY control vaccine. Every receptor here comes from an adult who received the MenACWY meningococcal vaccine as a control.

The chain couples TRBV5-1 to TRBJ1-6; 7 positions match TRBD1. Trimming at V came to 4 bases and at J to 7 bases, leaving 8 bases not matched to a gene. The CDR3 loop spans 15 amino acids. Germline values: CDR1 SGHRS, CDR2 YFSETQ. Written as DNA, the CDR3 is TGCGCCAGCAGCCGCATCACAGGGGTAAATTCACCCCTCCACTTT. As protein: CASSRITGVNSPLHF.

This chain links TRBV5-4 with TRBJ2-5; D call uncertain. Germline V gene sequence: CDR1 SGHNT, CDR2 YYREEE (reference sequence). The CDR3 has 13 residues. Trimming removed 4 bases from V and 4 bases from J, with 11 bases in between. In DNA, the CDR3 is TGTGCCAGCAGCCAATATCAGGTAGAGACCCAGTACTTC. It is translated as CASSQYQVETQYF.

Remarks on this clone: One end of the junction is discordant with germline, which a read error may explain. This chain links TRBV4-1 with TRBJ1-5, with D perhaps matching TRBD1 (5 bases). CDR1 and CDR2 (germline): MGHRA, YSYEKL. This CDR3 is 18 amino acids long. Here the CDR3 reads CASSGTPRRGWSNQPQHF. In nucleotides, the CDR3 is TGCGCCAGCAGCGGAACCCCTCGGAGGGGATGGAGCAATCAGCCCCAACATTTT.